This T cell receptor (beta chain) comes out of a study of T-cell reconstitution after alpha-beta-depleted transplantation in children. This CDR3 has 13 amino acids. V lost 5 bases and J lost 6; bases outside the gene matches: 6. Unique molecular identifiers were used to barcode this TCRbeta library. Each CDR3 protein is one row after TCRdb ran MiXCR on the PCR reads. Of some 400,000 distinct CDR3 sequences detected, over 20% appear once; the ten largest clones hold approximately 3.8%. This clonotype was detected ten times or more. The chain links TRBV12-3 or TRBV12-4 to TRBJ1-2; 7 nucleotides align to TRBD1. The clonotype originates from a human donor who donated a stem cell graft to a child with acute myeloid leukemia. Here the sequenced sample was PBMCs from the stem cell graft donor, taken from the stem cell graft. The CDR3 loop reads CASSVRQGHGYTF. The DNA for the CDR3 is TGTGCCAGCAGTGTAAGACAGGGACATGGCTACACCTTC.